Below are 20 T cell receptor beta chains sequenced from a single sample in a study of early T cells in non-severe SARS-CoV-2 infection. MiXCR was run by TCRdb on the 5' RACE reads, yielding one entry per CDR3 protein. Altogether tens of thousands of distinct CDR3 sequences are present, about 4% being singletons, with the ten largest covering 9% to 12%. Sequenced: whole blood. The receptor set was obtained from an adult who was a healthcare worker with PCR-confirmed SARS-CoV-2 infection or an uninfected control (not recorded which).

This clonotype was counted at least ten times. The chain uses TRBV3-1 and TRBJ2-5; 12 bases are shared with TRBD2. This CDR3 spans 17 amino acids. From germline, CDR1 is LGHDT and CDR2 YNNKEL (reference sequence). J was trimmed by 1 base and V by 1 base; bases with no gene match: 4. CDR3 coding DNA: TGTGCCAGCAGCCAAGGGCTAGCGGGAGGGCGCCAAGAGACCCAGTACTTC. Translation gives CASSQGLAGGRQETQYF.

This clonotype came up many times. This chain links TRBV21-1 with TRBJ2-7; the table's D call, TRBD2, has no DNA check behind it. TRBV21-1 is recorded as a pseudogene. The CDR3 totals 14 residues. CDR3 nucleotides: TGTGCCAGCAGCACCCGGCTAGCGGGTGGCGAGCAGTACTTC. Its protein is CASSTRLAGGEQYF.

The genes are TRBV7-9 and TRBJ2-7; 7 positions match TRBD1. Germline values: CDR1 SEHNR, CDR2 FQNEAQ (reference sequence). CDR3 size: 15 residues. V trimming: 3 bases; J trimming: 3 bases; junction bases outside the gene matches: 8. For the CDR3, the DNA is TGTGCCAGCAGCTTTTCCGGGACAGCCTACTACGAGCAGTACTTC. Its protein product is CASSFSGTAYYEQYF. Looking up the rest from reference TRBV7-9 and TRBJ2-7 gives the full variable domain: DTGVSQNPRHKITKRGQNVTFRCDPISEHNRLYWYRQTLGQGPEFLTYFQNEAQLEKSRLLSDRFSAERPKGSFSTLEIQRTEQGDSAMYLCASSFSGTAYYEQYFGPGTRLTVT.

This clonotype was recorded many times. CDR3 residues: CASSLRGGDTEAFF. The CDR3 DNA reads as TGTGCCAGCAGTTTGCGAGGGGGGGACACTGAAGCTTTCTTT. The gene calls are TRBV27 and TRBJ1-1, with D possibly TRBD1 on 6 matching bases. Per germline, CDR1 MNHEY and CDR2 SMNVEV (reference sequence). V shed 3 bases and J shed 3 bases, with 11 bases lying between them. This CDR3 contains 14 residues.

This clonotype was seen ten or more times. This chain uses TRBV12-3 or TRBV12-4 with TRBJ2-3; D is perhaps TRBD2 (6 bases). The CDR3 sequence is 14 residues long. V was clipped by 6 bases and J by 1 base, with 11 bases between them. CDR3 sequence (DNA): TGTGCCAGCAGACGGGGCGGGGGCACAGATACGCAGTATTTT. It is translated as CASRRGGGTDTQYF.

In this sample, this clonotype turned up many times. The chain is built from TRBV5-6 and TRBJ1-1; no reliable D call. The CDR3 has 13 residues. Trimming took off 0 bases at V and 5 bases at J, with 8 bases between the two ends. Germline V gene sequence: CDR1 SGHDT, CDR2 YYEEEE. For the CDR3, the DNA is TGTGCCAGCAGCTTGGGACGGGGAACTGAAGCTTTCTTT. Protein sequence: CASSLGRGTEAFF.

The chain recombines TRBV7-2 with TRBJ2-7, with D possibly TRBD2 on 7 matching bases. V lost 0 bases, J lost 3 bases, and 21 bases lay in between. Germline lookup yields CDR1 SGHTA and CDR2 FQGNSA. This CDR3 spans 18 amino acids. CDR3 loop: CASSLAGTNYGGRYEQYF. The CDR3 DNA is TGTGCCAGCAGCTTAGCCGGGACTAACTACGGGGGCCGCTACGAGCAGTACTTC.

This clonotype was counted a few times. V and J are TRBV9 and TRBJ1-3; 8 nucleotides line up with TRBD1. The germline V gene encodes CDR1 SGDLS and CDR2 YYNGEE. V was clipped by 0 bases and J by 0 bases; unmatched bases: 5. This CDR3 is built from 17 residues. CDR3 nucleotide sequence: TGTGCCAGCAGCGTAGTTCCAGGGGGCTCCTCTGGAAACACCATATATTTT. Protein: CASSVVPGGSSGNTIYF.

This clonotype was seen repeatedly, ten times or more. The chain carries TRBV28 and TRBJ1-2; D might be TRBD1 (6 bases). Germline assignment: CDR1 MDHEN and CDR2 SYDVKM. The CDR3 runs to 12 residues. The germline V and J ends were trimmed by 2 bases and 8 bases, with 9 bases remaining between them. The CDR3 sequence: CASSLDGGGYTF. DNA of the CDR3: TGTGCCAGCAGTTTAGATGGGGGCGGCTACACCTTC.

This chain uses TRBV21-1 with TRBJ2-7; the table calls TRBD2, which could not be checked here. TRBV21-1 is listed as a pseudogene. The CDR3 totals 14 residues. CDR3 loop: CASSIWTSAYEQYF. For the CDR3, the DNA is TGTGCCAGCAGCATCTGGACTAGCGCCTACGAGCAGTACTTC.

The sample holds many counts of this clonotype. The chain uses TRBV7-2 and TRBJ1-4, with 7 bases that match TRBD1. The CDR3 runs 15 residues. Germline V gene lookup returns CDR1 SGHTA and CDR2 FQGNSA. Losses at the gene ends were 5 bases for V and 2 bases for J; bases not matched to a gene: 5. This CDR3 is CASSPTGFTNEKLFF. The CDR3 DNA is TGTGCCAGCAGCCCGACAGGGTTCACTAATGAAAAACTGTTTTTT.

The sample holds many counts of this clonotype. This chain uses TRBV29-1 with TRBJ1-2, with D perhaps TRBD1 (5 bases). CDR3 length equals 11 residues. Germline assignment: CDR1 SQVTM and CDR2 ANQGSEA. Trimming shortened V by 6 bases and J by 4 bases, and 9 bases separated the two germline ends. CDR3 loop: CSVSTGYGYTF. DNA for the CDR3: TGCAGCGTGAGTACAGGCTATGGCTACACCTTC.

This clonotype was counted at least ten times. The chain recombines TRBV12-3 or TRBV12-4 with TRBJ2-2; D call uncertain. V was shortened by 5 bases and J by 3 bases, with 13 bases between the two germline ends. The CDR3 extends over 15 amino acids. The CDR3 region is CASSPLDGYTGELFF. The CDR3 DNA is TGTGCCAGCAGTCCCCTGGACGGATACACCGGGGAGCTGTTTTTT.

The chain links TRBV6-6 to TRBJ2-2; D is unresolved. The germline V gene encodes CDR1 MNHNY and CDR2 SVGAGI (reference sequence). The CDR3 runs 16 residues. V was trimmed by 0 bases and J by 6 bases, leaving 14 bases between them. CDR3 loop: CASSYSSGSGAGELFF. In DNA, the CDR3 is TGTGCCAGCAGTTACTCCTCCGGGTCCGGTGCCGGGGAGCTGTTTTTT.

This clonotype was counted many times. This chain uses TRBV18 with TRBJ2-7; 10 positions agree with TRBD2. The CDR3 has 16 amino acids. V lost 2 bases, J lost 0 bases, and 4 bases stayed unmatched. Germline V gives CDR1 KGHSH, CDR2 LQKENI. The CDR3 region is CASSPSVAGGSYEQYF. CDR3 DNA sequence: TGTGCCAGCTCACCATCCGTAGCGGGAGGCTCCTACGAGCAGTACTTC.

This clonotype was detected many times. The chain links TRBV20-1 to TRBJ1-2, with 7 bases matching TRBD1. This CDR3 is 13 amino acids long. V dropped 7 bases and J dropped 4; count of bases not matched to a gene: 9. In germline, CDR1 is DFQATT, CDR2 SNEGSKA (reference sequence). The CDR3 region has the DNA TGCAGTGTTAACATCGGGACAGTCTATGGCTACACCTTC. Residues: CSVNIGTVYGYTF.

This chain connects TRBV27 to TRBJ2-7, with D perhaps TRBD1 (5 bases). CDR3 length equals 15 residues. Germline CDR1 reads MNHEY; CDR2 reads SMNVEV (reference sequence). V lost 0 bases, J lost 0 bases, and 9 bases lay in between. CDR3: CASSLSRTPSYEQYF. In DNA, the CDR3 is TGTGCCAGCAGTTTATCCCGGACACCCTCCTACGAGCAGTACTTC.

This clonotype was detected ten times or more. The gene calls are TRBV28 and TRBJ1-5; D uncertain. There are 14 residues in the CDR3. Per the germline V gene, CDR1 is MDHEN and CDR2 is SYDVKM. V gave up 2 bases and J gave up 3 bases, with 8 bases separating them. The chain's CDR3 is CASSLRRLNQPQHF. The CDR3, as DNA: TGTGCCAGCAGTTTAAGAAGACTCAATCAGCCCCAGCATTTT.

This clonotype was observed many times. DNA of the CDR3: TGCGCCAGCAGCTCCCCTTTGGGCGGCTCCTACAATGAGCAGTTCTTC. This codes for CASSSPLGGSYNEQFF. The chain carries TRBV5-1 and TRBJ2-1; no clear D. Trimming cost V 3 bases and J 0 bases, with 13 bases left between them. Germline V lookup: CDR1 SGHRS, CDR2 YFSETQ. The CDR3 spans 16 residues.

This clonotype was seen ten or more times. The chain carries TRBV25-1 and TRBJ1-4, with D unclear. V lost 4 bases, J lost 7 bases, and 10 bases lay in between. The CDR3 totals 13 residues. The germline V gene encodes CDR1 MGHDK and CDR2 SYGVNS. CDR3 in amino acids: CASSVGWPEKLFF. CDR3 in DNA: TGTGCCAGCAGTGTGGGGTGGCCTGAAAAACTGTTTTTT.